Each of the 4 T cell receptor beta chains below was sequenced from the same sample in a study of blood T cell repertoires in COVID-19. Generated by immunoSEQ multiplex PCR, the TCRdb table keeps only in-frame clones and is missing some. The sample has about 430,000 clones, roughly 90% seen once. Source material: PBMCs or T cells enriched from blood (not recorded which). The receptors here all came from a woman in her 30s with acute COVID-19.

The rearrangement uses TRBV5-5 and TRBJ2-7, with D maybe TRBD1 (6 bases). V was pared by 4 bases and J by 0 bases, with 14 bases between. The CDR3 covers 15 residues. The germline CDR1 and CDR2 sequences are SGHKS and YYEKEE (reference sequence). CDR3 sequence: CASSHSTGSSYEQYF. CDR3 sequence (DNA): TGTGCCAGCAGCCACTCAACAGGGAGCTCCTACGAGCAGTACTTC.

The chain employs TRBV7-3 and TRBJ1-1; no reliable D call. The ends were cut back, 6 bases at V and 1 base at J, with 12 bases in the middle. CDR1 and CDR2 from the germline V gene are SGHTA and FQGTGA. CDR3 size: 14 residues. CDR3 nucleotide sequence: TGTGCCAGCAGACAGTCGCCGGAGAACACTGAAGCTTTCTTT. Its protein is CASRQSPENTEAFF.

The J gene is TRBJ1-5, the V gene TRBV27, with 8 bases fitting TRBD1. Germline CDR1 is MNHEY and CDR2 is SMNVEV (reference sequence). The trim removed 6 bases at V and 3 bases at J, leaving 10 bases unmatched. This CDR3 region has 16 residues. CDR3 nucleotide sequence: TGTGCCAGCAGGGTCTTCGGACAGGGCCTCAATCAGCCCCAGCATTTT. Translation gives CASRVFGQGLNQPQHF.

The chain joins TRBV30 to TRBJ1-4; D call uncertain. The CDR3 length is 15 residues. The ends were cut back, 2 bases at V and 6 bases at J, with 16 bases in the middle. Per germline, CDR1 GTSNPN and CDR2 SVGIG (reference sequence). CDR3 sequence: CAWSTGEGLYEKLFF. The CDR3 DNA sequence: TGTGCCTGGAGTACCGGGGAGGGCCTTTATGAAAAACTGTTTTTT.